Below are 16 T cell receptor beta chains sequenced from a single sample in a study of cytomegalovirus exposure and HLA in healthy donors. 60 Vbeta and 13 Jbeta primers were used in PCR. Profiled with immunoSEQ multiplex PCR; TCRdb holds only in-frame clones, not every one. This sample yields over 130,000 clones, of which less than 85% are seen a single time; under 8% belongs to the top ten. Sequencing used PBMCs. These receptors were taken from a man aged 45-65 years in good health and CMV-seropositive.

V usage is TRBV5-4 and J usage is TRBJ2-7, with 9 bases matching TRBD1. V shed 4 bases, J shed 7 bases, and the junction held 12 bases outside the gene matches. The CDR3 runs to 15 residues. The germline CDR1 and CDR2 sequences are SGHNT and YYREEE (reference sequence). CDR3 DNA: TGTGCCAGCAGCCTGGACAGGGGCCTCCGACGGGAGCAGTACTTC. Protein: CASSLDRGLRREQYF.

This chain connects TRBV15 to TRBJ1-4; 8 nucleotides align to TRBD1. The CDR3 loop spans 15 amino acids. After removal of 2 bases from V and 6 bases from J, the junction contained 5 bases not matched to a gene. The V gene's germline CDR1 is LNHNV and CDR2 YYDKDF (reference sequence). The CDR3 coding sequence is TGTGCCACCAGCAGACAGGGGGCAGGTGATGAAAAACTGTTTTTT. It yields the protein CATSRQGAGDEKLFF.

This chain links TRBV11-3 with TRBJ2-2; D remains unclear. Trimming took 4 bases from V and 2 from J, leaving 2 bases between them. Germline V CDR1 and CDR2: SGHNT, YENEEA. The CDR3 runs 12 residues. CDR3 sequence: CASSSNTGELFF. The CDR3 DNA follows: TGTGCCAGCAGCTCAAACACCGGGGAGCTGTTTTTT.

The chain is built from TRBV7-9 and TRBJ2-7; the D gene is possibly TRBD1 (6 bases). The V end lost 8 bases, the J end lost 4 bases, and 21 bases lay between the germline ends. The length of the CDR3 is 15 residues. CDR1 is SEHNR and CDR2 is FQNEAQ in the germline V gene (reference sequence). The CDR3 nucleotides are TGTGCCAGCGGCCTGGGGGCAGGGCGATCGTACGAGCAGTACTTC. Translated: CASGLGAGRSYEQYF.

The rearrangement joins TRBV6-4 to TRBJ2-2; 8 positions match TRBD2. Germline loops: CDR1 MRHNA, CDR2 SNTAGT. The trim removed 7 bases at V and 5 bases at J, leaving 12 bases unmatched. CDR3 length: 16 residues. CDR3 amino acids: CASILISGKGTGELFF. The CDR3 nucleotides are TGTGCCAGCATTCTAATTAGCGGGAAGGGAACCGGGGAGCTGTTTTTT.

The chain joins TRBV5-5 to TRBJ1-4; TRBD1 aligns across 9 bases. The CDR3 length is 15 residues. Germline CDR1 SGHKS, CDR2 YYEKEE (reference sequence). V trimming: 1 base; J trimming: 5 bases; junction bases outside the gene matches: 3. The CDR3 loop is CASSLRDRENEKLFF. The CDR3 DNA is TGTGCCAGCAGCTTGAGGGACAGGGAAAATGAAAAACTGTTTTTT. Together with reference TRBV5-5 and TRBJ1-4, the CDR3 gives the full variable domain: DAGVTQSPTHLIKTRGQQVTLRCSPISGHKSVSWYQQVLGQGPQFIFQYYEKEERGRGNFPDRFSARQFPNYSSELNVNALLLGDSALYLCASSLRDRENEKLFFGSGTQLSVL.

The V and J genes are TRBV7-2 and TRBJ2-5, with no clear D. V was trimmed by 2 bases and J by 3 bases, leaving 7 bases between them. The germline V gene encodes CDR1 SGHTA and CDR2 FQGNSA. The CDR3 loop spans 13 amino acids. The CDR3 nucleotides are TGTGCCAGCAGCTTACGGGTGGAAGAGACCCAGTACTTC. It yields the protein CASSLRVEETQYF. The whole variable domain, remainder taken from reference TRBV7-2 and TRBJ2-5, is GAGVSQSPSNKVTEKGKDVELRCDPISGHTALYWYRQSLGQGLEFLIYFQGNSAPDKSGLPSDRFSAERTGGSVSTLTIQRTQQEDSAVYLCASSLRVEETQYFGPGTRLLVL.

This clone was seen once. The gene calls are TRBV11-2 and TRBJ2-1; a weak D match, TRBD2 (6 bases). Trimming cost V 2 bases and J 5 bases, with 10 bases left between them. This CDR3 contains 14 residues. Germline V CDR1 and CDR2: SGHAT, FQNNGV. This CDR3 is CASSLRELNNEQFF. CDR3 in DNA: TGTGCCAGCAGCTTACGGGAGTTGAACAATGAGCAGTTCTTC.

This chain joins TRBV2 and TRBJ1-4; 8 nucleotides match TRBD1. The CDR3 is 14 residues long. From germline, CDR1 is SNHLY and CDR2 FYNNEI. V lost 3 bases and J lost 8; bases outside the gene matches: 5. The CDR3 nucleotides read TGTGCCAGCAGTGACCAGGGGGCGGGGGAAAAACTGTTTTTT. It translates to CASSDQGAGEKLFF.

This chain connects TRBV4-2 to TRBJ2-7; weak D call: TRBD2 (5 bases). Per the germline V gene, CDR1 is LGHNA and CDR2 is YNFKEQ. The V end lost 0 bases, the J end lost 6 bases, and 12 bases lay between the germline ends. The CDR3 spans 14 residues. The DNA of the CDR3 is TGTGCCAGCAGCCAAGATTCCGGGGTAGGCGAGCAGTACTTC. It encodes CASSQDSGVGEQYF.

This clone has only a few counts. This chain joins TRBV10-1 and TRBJ2-3; 7 nucleotides agree with TRBD2. In germline, CDR1 is WNHNN, CDR2 SYGVQD (reference sequence). V was pared by 3 bases and J by 6 bases, with 18 bases of the junction left unmatched. CDR3 size: 18 residues. This chain's CDR3 is CASSEVAGMPGEGDTQYF. The CDR3 bases are TGCGCCAGCAGTGAAGTAGCGGGCATGCCGGGGGAAGGCGATACGCAGTATTTT.

This clone has more than one count but fewer than ten. The chain carries TRBV29-1 and TRBJ2-1; TRBD1 matches 7 bases. The junction had 5 bases not matched to a gene; V was cut back by 5 bases and J by 1 base. Germline loops: CDR1 SQVTM, CDR2 ANQGSEA. This CDR3 region has 14 residues. The CDR3 nucleotides are TGCAGCGTTTCAGGGACAGATTCCTACAATGAGCAGTTCTTC. Encoded protein: CSVSGTDSYNEQFF.

This clone occurred once. The V and J genes are TRBV6-5 and TRBJ2-7; 8 bases fit TRBD1. CDR1 is MNHEY, CDR2 SVGAGI, per germline. J lost 3 bases, V lost 6 bases, and 4 bases had no gene match. This CDR3 has 13 amino acids. As DNA, the CDR3 is TGTGCCAGCAGCCTGGACAGGGACTACGAGCAGTACTTC. This translates into CASSLDRDYEQYF.

The V gene is TRBV10-3, the J gene TRBJ1-1; D may be TRBD1 (5 bases). The V and J ends lost 8 bases and 5 bases respectively, with 15 bases between them. CDR3 length equals 13 residues. Germline V gives CDR1 ENHRY, CDR2 SYGVKD. CDR3 nucleotides: TGTGCCATCGTTTCGGGGGAAGGTACTGAAGCTTTCTTT. Amino acid sequence: CAIVSGEGTEAFF.

V gene TRBV27 combines with J gene TRBJ1-1; weak D call: TRBD1 (5 bases). The CDR3 extends over 13 amino acids. V lost 5 bases and J 3 bases, leaving 10 bases between the germline ends. In germline, CDR1 is MNHEY, CDR2 SMNVEV (reference sequence). CDR3: CASSLGQYTEAFF. CDR3 in DNA: TGTGCCAGCAGTCTGGGGCAGTACACTGAAGCTTTCTTT.

For this clone: Other DNA sequences from this sample encode an identical CDR3 as well. J is TRBJ1-1 and V is TRBV27; the D is unclear. V gave up 3 bases and J gave up 3 bases, with 8 bases separating them. Per the germline V gene, CDR1 is MNHEY and CDR2 is SMNVEV (reference sequence). The CDR3 totals 13 residues. The CDR3 region has the DNA TGTGCCAGCAGTTTCGAGGGAGACACTGAAGCTTTCTTT. Encoded protein: CASSFEGDTEAFF.